This TCR beta chain was identified in a study of blood T cell repertoires in COVID-19. Looking at the study overall: PBMCs, B-cell-depleted T cells, or T cells were the source of the cDNA or gDNA that made up the material.

The CDR3 totals 15 residues. J gave up 8 bases and V 1 base, and 10 bases lay outside the gene matches. The V gene's germline CDR1 is LNHDA and CDR2 SQIVND (reference sequence). TCRdb's table, derived via immunoSEQ multiplex PCR, lists solely in-frame clones and lacks some. The sample shows approximately 100,000 clones, around 86% of them seen only once. V gene TRBV19 combines with J gene TRBJ1-2; 7 bases map to TRBD1. The receptor's source is a woman older than 75 with active or convalescent COVID-19. The sequencing input was peripheral blood. The CDR3 sequence is CASSIGGGRRSGYTF. CDR3 sequence (DNA): TGTGCCAGTAGTATAGGAGGGGGCCGACGCTCGGGCTACACCTTC.